The 18 T cell receptor beta chains reported below all come from one sample, sequenced in a study of blood T cells in healthy people across ages. A second PCR of 7 to 11 cycles used a sample-barcoded 5' primer and a J-beta primer mix. In TCRdb, the 5' RACE reads were re-called with MiXCR into one record per CDR3 protein. Of under 1 million distinct CDR3 sequences detected, roughly 44% appear once; the ten largest clones hold about 19%. The sequenced sample was blood. Receptors originate from a man in his 60s in good health.

Concerning this clonotype: The junction differs from germline at one of its ends, possibly a read error. This sequence joins TRBV6-4 and TRBJ2-1; either TRBD1 or TRBD2 may fit D (6 bases each). CDR3 length: 14 amino acids. Germline V lookup: CDR1 MRHNA, CDR2 SNTAGT. CDR3 residues: CASSEGGESNGQFF. The DNA for the CDR3 is TGTGCCAGCAGTGAGGGGGGCGAGTCCAATGGGCAGTTCTTC.

The chain is built from TRBV4-3 and TRBJ2-1, with 9 nucleotides matching TRBD2. The CDR3 runs to 15 residues. Germline V CDR1 and CDR2: LGHNA, YSLEER. V trimming: 1 base; J trimming: 4 bases; junction bases outside the gene matches: 2. CDR3 residues: CASSQVAGEYNEQFF. The CDR3 nucleotides read TGCGCCAGCAGCCAAGTAGCGGGGGAATACAATGAGCAGTTCTTC.

The V gene is TRBV6-1, the J gene TRBJ1-2; possibly TRBD1 for D (6 bases). Germline lookup yields CDR1 MNHNS and CDR2 SASEGT. This CDR3 has 16 residues. Trimming took 7 bases from V and 2 from J, leaving 20 bases between them. The CDR3 loop is CASTPTGTGSNYGYTF. The CDR3 nucleotides are TGTGCCAGCACCCCCACCGGTACAGGGTCCAACTATGGCTACACCTTC.

Concerning this clonotype: A much larger clone sits a single nucleotide away, making a read error possible. V usage is TRBV20-1 and J usage is TRBJ2-1, with TRBD2 matching over 8 bases. The J call may be mistaken, given a closer DNA end match to TRBJ2-7. The CDR3 runs to 15 residues. Germline V lookup: CDR1 DFQATT, CDR2 SNEGSKA (reference sequence). The CDR3 coding sequence is TGCAGTGCTAGAAGAAGCGGGGGCTCCTACAATGAGCAGTACTTC. Translating it yields CSARRSGGSYNEQYF.

This clonotype was counted a few times. The rearrangement links TRBV12-3 or TRBV12-4 to TRBJ1-4; D unresolved. The V and J ends lost 6 bases and 4 bases respectively, with 6 bases between them. This CDR3 region has 12 residues. CDR3 in DNA: TGTGCCAGCAGGCGGATTAATGAAAAACTGTTTTTT. It yields the protein CASRRINEKLFF.

The V and J genes are TRBV7-6 and TRBJ2-1, with 8 bases that match TRBD1. The CDR3 extends over 16 amino acids. CDR1 is SGHVS and CDR2 is FNYEAQ in the germline V gene. Losses at the gene ends were 6 bases for V and 4 bases for J; bases not matched to a gene: 11. The CDR3 loop is CASSPTGTGVYNEQFF. The CDR3 DNA reads TGTGCCAGCAGTCCCACCGGGACAGGAGTTTACAATGAGCAGTTCTTC.

The chain carries TRBV18 and TRBJ2-7; D perhaps matches TRBD2 (7 bases). Germline values: CDR1 KGHSH, CDR2 LQKENI. This CDR3 has 17 residues. V was cut by 0 bases and J by 7 bases, with 22 bases left in between. The CDR3 is CASSPPSQGRGAYEQYF. In DNA, the CDR3 is TGTGCCAGCTCACCACCTTCTCAGGGACGGGGGGCATATGAGCAGTACTTC.

This rearrangement joins TRBV12-3 or TRBV12-4 to TRBJ1-5; tentatively, D is TRBD1 (5 bases). This CDR3 has 16 residues. V was clipped by 7 bases and J by 4 bases, with 20 bases between them. The CDR3 region has the DNA TGTGCCAGCACCAGAAGCCAGGGAGTTCTTAATCAGCCCCAGCATTTT. Residues: CASTRSQGVLNQPQHF.

This sequence joins TRBV28 and TRBJ1-6; D call uncertain. The ends were cut back, 6 bases at V and 5 bases at J, with 14 bases in the middle. From germline, CDR1 is MDHEN and CDR2 SYDVKM. This CDR3 is 15 amino acids long. The CDR3 region is CASSRIDRNNSPLHF. Here the CDR3 DNA reads TGTGCCAGCAGCCGAATAGACCGAAATAATTCACCCCTCCACTTT.

There are a few counts of this clonotype. V usage is TRBV5-6 and J usage is TRBJ2-7; tentative D call: TRBD1 (6 bases). CDR3 length equals 13 residues. V lost 4 bases to trimming and J lost 3 bases, with 11 bases between them. Germline V CDR1 and CDR2: SGHDT, YYEEEE. The CDR3 protein is CASSPQGHYEQYF. In nucleotides, the CDR3 is TGTGCCAGCAGCCCCCAGGGGCACTACGAGCAGTACTTC.

The chain has TRBV10-3 and TRBJ2-5; 7 bases fit TRBD1. V lost 2 bases to trimming and J lost 11 bases; unmatched junction nucleotides: 8. The CDR3 length is 13 residues. Germline V gene sequence: CDR1 ENHRY, CDR2 SYGVKD. CDR3 nucleotide sequence: TGTGCCATCAGTGAGGCCACAGGGGTTGAGCAGTACTTC. It codes for CAISEATGVEQYF.

The J gene is TRBJ2-3, the V gene TRBV6-5; D might be TRBD2 (5 bases). Germline values: CDR1 MNHEY, CDR2 SVGAGI. The germline V and J ends were trimmed by 6 bases and 3 bases, with 13 bases remaining between them. The CDR3 contains 14 residues. In DNA form, the CDR3 reads TGTGCCAGCAGCCTGCAGTGGGAGACAGATACGCAGTATTTT. Translated: CASSLQWETDTQYF.

The chain joins TRBV24-1 to TRBJ2-4, with 10 bases identical to TRBD1. Germline V gene data show CDR1 as KGHDR and CDR2 as SFDVKD. The CDR3 spans 17 residues. Losses at the gene ends were 4 bases for V and 6 bases for J; bases not matched to a gene: 11. CDR3 nucleotide sequence: TGTGCCACCAGTGACTCAAGACAGGGGGCGAAGGGAAACATTCAGTACTTC. It is translated as CATSDSRQGAKGNIQYF.

The sample holds a few counts of this clonotype. This chain links TRBV7-2 with TRBJ2-7; 14 bases line up with TRBD2. The V gene's germline CDR1 is SGHTA and CDR2 FQGNSA. The V segment lost 4 bases and the J segment 2 bases; nucleotides outside the gene matches: 7. This CDR3 contains 17 residues. CDR3 in DNA: TGTGCCAGCAGCTGGGGACTAGCGGGGGTCCTCCCCTACGAGCAGTACTTC. Residues: CASSWGLAGVLPYEQYF.

The gene calls are TRBV12-3 or TRBV12-4 and TRBJ1-1; D remains unclear. V gave up 7 bases and J gave up 4 bases, with 7 bases separating them. The CDR3 contains 11 residues. As DNA, the CDR3 is TGTGCCAGCACCCAGAGCACTGAAGCTTTCTTT. Its protein product is CASTQSTEAFF.

This chain uses TRBV7-9 with TRBJ1-1; tentative D call: TRBD1 (5 bases). Germline V gene lookup returns CDR1 SEHNR and CDR2 FQNEAQ (reference sequence). The CDR3 is made up of 16 amino acids. V was clipped by 1 base and J by 1 base, with 13 bases between them. CDR3 DNA sequence: TGTGCCAGCAGCTTAGGGGGGGGAGGGACGAACACTGAAGCTTTCTTT. Translated: CASSLGGGGTNTEAFF.

The chain joins TRBV6-6 to TRBJ2-7; TRBD1 is a possible D gene (5 bases). The V end was cut by 2 bases, the J end by 2 bases, with 10 bases between. This CDR3 has 14 residues. The germline CDR1 and CDR2 sequences are MNHNY and SVGAGI (reference sequence). CDR3 sequence reads: CASSYDRSPYEQYF. For the CDR3, the DNA is TGTGCCAGCAGTTACGACAGAAGCCCCTACGAGCAGTACTTC.

About this clonotype: Given a much more abundant clone one base away, this may be a read error. This sequence joins TRBV28 and TRBJ1-2; TRBD1 is a possible D gene (5 bases). V was clipped by 11 bases and J by 3 bases, with 22 bases between them. Germline-derived CDR1 and CDR2 are MDHEN and SYDVKM. This CDR3 contains 15 residues. CDR3 sequence reads: CAVLPIRGGYYGYTF. The CDR3 DNA reads as TGTGCCGTTCTACCCATCCGCGGGGGATACTATGGCTACACCTTC.